The entry that follows covers one T cell receptor beta chain sequence. This clone was found once. The clone's antigen remains unknown. Base qualities are not recorded, but no much larger clone differs from it by a single base. Other nucleotide sequences in the sample specify the same CDR3. This sample was taken from a study of blood T cell repertoires in COVID-19 (TCRdb year 2020). For context, the study as a whole: The collaborator samples originated in the United States, Italy and Spain and spanned the acute and convalescent phases of COVID-19. The prospective study material was composed of cDNA or gDNA derived from T cells, B-cell-depleted T cells, or PBMCs. The dataset comprised deeply sampled blood TCRbeta repertoires from subjects exposed to, actively infected with, or recovered from COVID-19. A freely available public database, intended as a resource for researchers studying the immune response to SARS-CoV-2, is where the repertoires were released. The samples were drawn from the first 160 participants of the ongoing ImmuneRACE study and from more than 1,000 subjects provided by 6 global collaborators. Nearly every sample came with metadata listing a de-identified subject ID, COVID-19 status, age in years and sex. Where HLA class I and class II types were available, the types were taken from metadata supplied by the sample provider, not from assay-based typing. The investigation overall reported the following: How much clinical and demographic metadata was included differed by source and by participant, and the metadata was provided uncurated.

Samples from volunteer blood donors who had recovered from COVID-19 were contributed by a second Seattle source. Each collaborating institution followed its own protocols to collect whole blood in K2EDTA tubes. For TCRbeta analysis, collaborator samples were shipped as frozen whole blood, as isolated PBMCs, or as DNA extracted from either sample type. TCRbeta CDR3 regions were amplified from genomic DNA using the immunoSEQ Assay, a bias-controlled multiplex PCR. The authors processed their data as follows. The number of nucleated cells in each sample was estimated from the amplification of reference gene primers within the assay. To quantify the absolute abundance of each unique TCRbeta CDR3 rearrangement, sequence reads were collapsed and filtered. For each sample, productive Simpson clonality was calculated as the square root of Simpson's diversity index over productive rearrangements. TCRdb provides this immuneACCESS table in a form limited to in-frame rearrangements. Some clones are lacking; in checked studies, under half of them reflect an unresolved V gene, and why the rest are absent is not known. Clone size and V and J calls were adopted from that table, with D and trimming inferred from the DNA. Across this sample there are under 300,000 clones, with about 80% seen only once. 8.5% to 9.5% of the sample is taken by the ten largest.

The CDR3 holds 15 amino acids from the cysteine to the phenylalanine. Only CDR3 DNA remains: 45 bases, in frame from the first base. Per the germline V gene (reference sequence), LNHDA is the CDR1 and SQIVND is the CDR2. V loses 5 bases of germline sequence and J loses 0 bases, and the interval between the two ends is 11 bases. The sample was peripheral blood. This sequence originates from a woman between 45 and 60 years old who had recovered from COVID-19. The chain uses TRBV19 and TRBJ1-5; 5 matching bases give a weak D call of TRBD1. CDR3 loop: CASSPQDLSNQPQHF. The DNA is TGTGCCAGTAGTCCACAGGACCTTAGCAATCAGCCCCAGCATTTT.